The rows below give T cell receptor beta chains drawn from one sample of a study of Tregs in tolerant kidney transplant recipients. Clones were sequenced by immunoSEQ multiplex PCR, and TCRdb holds only the in-frame ones, with some missing. The table records 100,000 to 120,000 clones, 90% of them present only once. The sample was CD4+ T cells from blood, taken before the transplant. All receptors come from a human donor who received a combined kidney and bone marrow transplant. CDR3s include the opening cysteine and the closing phenylalanine or tryptophan. D genes are given only for firm matches. Rows may omit the clone size; those that give it use once, few, many or a size class.

>NA|TRBV6-9|TRBD1|TRBJ1-5
TGTGCCAGCAGTTCCTGGACAGGTGATCAGCCCCAGCATTTT
CASSSWTGDQPQHF
>once|TRBV7-2|NA|TRBJ2-1
TGTGCCAGCAGCTTAGTGGCGGACTCCTACAATGAGCAGTTCTTC
CASSLVADSYNEQFF
>NA|TRBV6-6|NA|TRBJ1-4
TGTGCCAGCAGAGGGGGACCGGGTAATGAAAAACTGTTTTTT
CASRGGPGNEKLFF
>NA|TRBV7-2|NA|TRBJ2-5
TGTGCCAGCAGCCCCCCCTCGGGAGAGACCCAGTACTTC
CASSPPSGETQYF
>NA|TRBV6-1|NA|TRBJ1-4
TGTGCCAGCAGTGCCACAGATAATGAAAAACTGTTTTTT
CASSATDNEKLFF
>NA|TRBV4-1|TRBD2|TRBJ2-5
TGCGCCAGCAGCCAGACCGTAAGCGGGGGTGAGACCCAGTACTTC
CASSQTVSGGETQYF
>once|TRBV4-2|TRBD2|TRBJ2-7
TGTGCCAGCAGCTCCGGGAGGACCCCCTCCTACGAGCAGTACTTC
CASSSGRTPSYEQYF
>NA|TRBV5-4|TRBD1|TRBJ1-2
TGTGCCAGCAGCCCGGGACAGGCCTTTCTCTATGGCTACACCTTC
CASSPGQAFLYGYTF
>NA|TRBV5-1|TRBD1|TRBJ1-1
TGCGCCAGCAGCACGGGACAGACAATGAACACTGAAGCTTTCTTT
CASSTGQTMNTEAFF
>NA|TRBV11-3|NA|TRBJ2-7
TGTGCCAGCAGCTTAGGAGGGAACGAGCAGTACTTC
CASSLGGNEQYF
>NA|TRBV5-4|NA|TRBJ2-3
TGTGCCAGCAGCATGGAGCAGGGCCTAAGCACAGATACGCAGTATTTT
CASSMEQGLSTDTQYF
>NA|TRBV7-9|TRBD1|TRBJ1-4
TGTGCCAGCAGCAAACAGGGGGCACGTGAAAAACTGTTTTTT
CASSKQGAREKLFF
>NA|TRBV11-2|NA|TRBJ2-4
TGTGCCAGCAGCTCGCAGGGAGGCAAAAACATTCAGTACTTC
CASSSQGGKNIQYF
>NA|TRBV23-1|NA|TRBJ1-5
TGCGCCAGCAGTCCGCCAAGGGGTAACGTAAGGAAACCCCAGCATTTT
CASSPPRGNVRKPQHF
>NA|TRBV10-3|TRBD1|TRBJ1-4
TGTGCCATCAGTGAGTCGAAAAGGACAGGGTCTGAAAAACTGTTTTTT
CAISESKRTGSEKLFF
>NA|TRBV10-3|TRBD1|TRBJ2-7
TGTGCCATCAGTGGCCAGGGGGCAGGAGACTACGAGCAGTACTTC
CAISGQGAGDYEQYF
>NA|TRBV7-8|NA|TRBJ1-3
TGTGCCAGCAGCTTAGTCTGGGGGCTGGCTGGAAACACCATATATTTT
CASSLVWGLAGNTIYF
>few|TRBV7-2|NA|TRBJ2-1
TGTGCCAGCAGCAGCTACCTGCGCAATGAGCAGTTCTTC
CASSSYLRNEQFF
>NA|TRBV11-3|NA|TRBJ2-3
TGTGCCAGCAGCCAACTCCGTACAGATACGCAGTATTTT
CASSQLRTDTQYF